The TCR beta chain under discussion was sequenced for a study of CD8+ T cells in alopecia areata (dated by TCRdb to about 2018). Context from the whole study: The treated patients, all with moderate-to-severe alopecia areata, were enrolled in an open-label pilot trial of oral tofacitinib given at 5 to 10 mg twice daily. Scalp tissue and sorted CD4+ and CD8+ peripheral blood T cells from patchy and totalis/universalis alopecia areata patients and from healthy controls were covered by human TCRbeta sequencing. immunoSEQ multiplex PCR using 35 Vbeta forward primers and 13 Jbeta reverse primers was used to amplify TCRbeta CDR3 regions. High-throughput TCRbeta sequencing was used to examine T cell clonal expansion in alopecia areata in both the C3H/HeJ mouse model and human patients. Clonality in the scalp was compared among normal scalp (n=4), patchy alopecia areata scalp (n=8), and alopecia totalis/universalis scalp (n=8). Patients on tofacitinib were biopsied at baseline and after 4 and 24 weeks of treatment, and several of the patients also had a later scalp biopsy. Tofacitinib was administered for 6 to 18 months, and 6 months of follow-up off drug were then conducted to assess delayed response and recurrence. RNA was obtained with the PAXgene miRNA kit for fixed scalp, the miRNeasy kit for PBMCs, and the RNeasy kit for mouse skin. Disease severity in treated patients was measured with the SALT score, which quantifies the percentage of affected scalp surface area. Beyond this particular receptor, the publication reports: Tofacitinib significantly decreased scalp clonality and the number of expanded CD8+ clones among the top 100 scalp clones. Unlike mouse skin, where gammadelta T cells dominate, normal human skin contains resident alphabeta T cells that get sequenced too, which complicates analysis of the scalp TCR repertoire. Higher clonality and more expanded CD8+ clones were observed in lesional scalp than in normal scalp, particularly in alopecia totalis/universalis, a finding suggestive of antigenic drive. Because the treated cohort was small and included a single nonresponder, larger studies are needed to assess links between baseline CD8+ expansion and response. Compared with mice, TCR sequences shared between patients were less clear, possibly partly because of HLA diversity across the patient population. During tofacitinib treatment, many expanded lesional clones remained in scalp and blood, and this persistence may partly explain relapse after treatment is stopped.

Explained via the paper, the time point label denotes: roughly 24 weeks on oral tofacitinib. In light of the paper, this sample's treatment or condition label describes: oral pan-JAK inhibitor, 5-10 mg twice daily. Peripheral blood and lesional scalp punch biopsies were obtained from patients with alopecia areata. After PBMCs were isolated by density centrifugation and stained for CD3, CD4 and CD8, a FACSAria was used to sort CD4+ and CD8+ T cells. A remark on this clone: What this receptor recognizes is not known. No quality values exist for individual bases; no much larger clone is one base distant.

Cut back by 7 bases and 0 bases, the V and J ends lie 7 bases apart. The CDR3 spans 12 residues, from the cysteine through the phenylalanine. Left in the record is the CDR3 DNA by itself, 36 bases read in frame from the first base. Taken from the germline V gene, the CDR1 and CDR2 loops are SNHLY and FYNNEI. The library was built by means of the immunoSEQ multiplex PCR assay. For TCR sequencing, RNA was extracted from every sample and reverse transcribed into cDNA to serve as template. First-strand cDNA was synthesized using SuperScript III with a 2:1 mix of oligo-dT and random hexamers. A synthetic immune receptor repertoire was used to measure amplification bias, and any remaining bias was corrected computationally. The paper's data handling went like this. After raw reads were preprocessed to remove errors, the CDR3 was defined following IMGT conventions as running from the conserved cysteine to phenylalanine. To get clonality, Shannon entropy was normalized by log2 of the number of productive unique TCRs and the result was subtracted from 1. Whether each scalp clone was CD4 or CD8 was inferred by checking scalp TCRbeta sequences against the CD4 and CD8 repertoires from sorted blood. The table was pulled from immuneACCESS by TCRdb, which kept in-frame rearrangements only. Such tables lose some clones; where checked, under half of the loss comes from unresolved V genes, and the rest has no known cause. Clone size and V and J calls were adopted from that table, with D and trimming inferred from the DNA. In this sample the table shows under 200,000 clones, less than 80% of which occur a single time. The ten top clones hold around 14% of the sample.

Recombination connected TRBV2 to TRBJ2-7, with a weak D call of TRBD2 (5 bases match). This TCR was recovered from a human donor with alopecia areata. This sample comprised CD4+ T cells sorted from blood, obtained at week 24, from a patient treated with tofacitinib. In nucleotides, the sequence is TGTGCCAGCACCGGACTCTCCTACGAGCAGTACTTC. It specifies CASTGLSYEQYF.